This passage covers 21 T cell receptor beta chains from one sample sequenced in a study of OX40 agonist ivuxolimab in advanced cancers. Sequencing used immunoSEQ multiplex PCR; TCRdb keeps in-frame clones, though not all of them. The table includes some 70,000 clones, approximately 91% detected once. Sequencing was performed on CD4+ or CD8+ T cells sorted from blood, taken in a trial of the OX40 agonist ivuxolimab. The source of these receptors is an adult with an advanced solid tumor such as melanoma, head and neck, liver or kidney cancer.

The CDR3 spells CASPGTSGVNEQFF. CDR3 nucleotide sequence: TGTGCCAGCCCCGGGACTAGCGGGGTTAATGAGCAGTTCTTC. This sequence joins TRBV21-1 and TRBJ2-1; no DNA check was done on the table's D call, TRBD2. TRBV21-1 is flagged as a pseudogene. The CDR3 spans 14 residues.

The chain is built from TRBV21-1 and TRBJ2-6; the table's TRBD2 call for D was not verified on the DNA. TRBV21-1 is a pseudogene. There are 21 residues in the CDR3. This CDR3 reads CASTTTYQSGRPRSGANVLTF. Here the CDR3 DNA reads TGTGCCAGCACGACCACTTACCAAAGCGGCAGGCCCCGTTCTGGGGCCAACGTCCTGACTTTC.

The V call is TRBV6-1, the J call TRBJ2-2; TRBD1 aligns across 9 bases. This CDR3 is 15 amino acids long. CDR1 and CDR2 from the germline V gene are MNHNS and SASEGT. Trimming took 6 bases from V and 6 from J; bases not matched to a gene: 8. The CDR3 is CASRIRTGEAGELFF. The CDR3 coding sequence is TGTGCCAGCAGAATCCGGACAGGGGAGGCCGGGGAGCTGTTTTTT.

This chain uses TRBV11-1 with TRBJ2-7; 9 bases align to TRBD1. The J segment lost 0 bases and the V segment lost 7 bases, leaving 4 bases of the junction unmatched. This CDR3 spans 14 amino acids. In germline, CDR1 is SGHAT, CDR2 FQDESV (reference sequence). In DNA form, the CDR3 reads TGTGCCAGCACCCGACAGGGGGGCTCCTACGAGCAGTACTTC. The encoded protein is CASTRQGGSYEQYF.

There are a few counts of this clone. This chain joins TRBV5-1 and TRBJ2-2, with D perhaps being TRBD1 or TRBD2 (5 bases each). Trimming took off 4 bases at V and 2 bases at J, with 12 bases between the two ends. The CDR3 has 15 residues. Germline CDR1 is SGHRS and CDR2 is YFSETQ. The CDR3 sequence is CASSRGESNTGELFF. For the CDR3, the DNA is TGCGCCAGCAGCCGAGGGGAATCCAACACCGGGGAGCTGTTTTTT.

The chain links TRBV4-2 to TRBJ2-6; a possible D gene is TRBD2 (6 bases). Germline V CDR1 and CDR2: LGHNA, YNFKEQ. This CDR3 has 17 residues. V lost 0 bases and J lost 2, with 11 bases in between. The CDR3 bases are TGTGCCAGCAGCCAAGATAGGGGAGGAACTGGGGCCAACGTCCTGACTTTC. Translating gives CASSQDRGGTGANVLTF.

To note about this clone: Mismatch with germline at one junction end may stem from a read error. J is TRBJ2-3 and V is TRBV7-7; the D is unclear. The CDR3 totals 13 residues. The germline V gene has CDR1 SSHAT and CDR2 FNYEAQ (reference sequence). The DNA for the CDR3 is TGTGCTAGCAGCTTCGGGTACCAAGATACGCAGTATTTT. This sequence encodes CASSFGYQDTQYF.

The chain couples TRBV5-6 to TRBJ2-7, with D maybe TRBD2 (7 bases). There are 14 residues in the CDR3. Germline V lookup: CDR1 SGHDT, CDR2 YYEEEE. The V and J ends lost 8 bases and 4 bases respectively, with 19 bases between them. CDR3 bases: TGTGCCAGTTCTCGGGGGGCCATTACTTACGAGCAGTACTTC. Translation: CASSRGAITYEQYF.

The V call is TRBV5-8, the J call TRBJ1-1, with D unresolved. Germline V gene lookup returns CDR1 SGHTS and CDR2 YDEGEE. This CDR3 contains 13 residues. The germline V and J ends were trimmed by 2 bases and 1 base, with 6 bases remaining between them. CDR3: CASSFSENTEAFF. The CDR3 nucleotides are TGTGCCAGCAGCTTCTCAGAGAACACTGAAGCTTTCTTT.

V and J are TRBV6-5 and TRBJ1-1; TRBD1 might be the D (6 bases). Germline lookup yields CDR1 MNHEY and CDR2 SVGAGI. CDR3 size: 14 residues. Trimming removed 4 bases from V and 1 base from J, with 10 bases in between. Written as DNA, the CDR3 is TGTGCCAGCAGTTTTATACAGGGGAACACTGAAGCTTTCTTT. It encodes CASSFIQGNTEAFF.

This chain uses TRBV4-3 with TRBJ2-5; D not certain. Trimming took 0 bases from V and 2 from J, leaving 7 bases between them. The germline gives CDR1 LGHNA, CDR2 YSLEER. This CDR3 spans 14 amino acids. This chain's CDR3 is CASSQEFQQETQYF. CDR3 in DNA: TGCGCCAGCAGCCAAGAATTTCAGCAAGAGACCCAGTACTTC.

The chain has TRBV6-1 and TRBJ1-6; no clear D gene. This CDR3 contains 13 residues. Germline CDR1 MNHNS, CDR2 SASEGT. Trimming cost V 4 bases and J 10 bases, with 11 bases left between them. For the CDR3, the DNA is TGTGCCAGCAGTGGCCTCAGTGGGTCACCCCTCCACTTT. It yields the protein CASSGLSGSPLHF.

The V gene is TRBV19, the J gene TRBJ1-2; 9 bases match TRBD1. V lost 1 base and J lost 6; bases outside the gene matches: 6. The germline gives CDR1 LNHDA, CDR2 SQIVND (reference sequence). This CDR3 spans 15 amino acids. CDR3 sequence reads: CASSIVGTGRHGYTF. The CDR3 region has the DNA TGTGCCAGTAGTATAGTTGGGACAGGGCGGCATGGCTACACCTTC.

The CDR3 protein is CASSHLILTTGRWANPEAFF. Written as DNA, the CDR3 is TGCGCCAGCAGCCACTTAATCCTGACGACAGGGAGGTGGGCAAATCCTGAAGCTTTCTTT. This chain links TRBV4-1 with TRBJ1-1; 7 bases fit TRBD1. V lost 3 bases to trimming and J lost 6 bases; unmatched junction nucleotides: 25. In germline, CDR1 is MGHRA, CDR2 YSYEKL. This CDR3 has 20 residues.

CDR3: CASSLVGEGEQYF. The CDR3 DNA reads TGTGCCAGCAGCTTAGTCGGGGAGGGGGAGCAGTACTTC. The rearrangement joins TRBV7-2 to TRBJ2-7, with 7 bases that match TRBD2. The V gene's germline CDR1 is SGHTA and CDR2 FQGNSA. Trimming at V came to 1 base and at J to 7 bases, leaving 4 bases not matched to a gene. CDR3 length: 13 amino acids.

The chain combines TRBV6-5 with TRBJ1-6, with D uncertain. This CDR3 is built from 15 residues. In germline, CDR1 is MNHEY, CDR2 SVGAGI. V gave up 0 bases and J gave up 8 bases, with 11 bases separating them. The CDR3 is CASSYSGPLYSPLHF. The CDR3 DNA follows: TGTGCCAGCAGTTACTCGGGTCCCCTTTATTCACCCCTCCACTTT.

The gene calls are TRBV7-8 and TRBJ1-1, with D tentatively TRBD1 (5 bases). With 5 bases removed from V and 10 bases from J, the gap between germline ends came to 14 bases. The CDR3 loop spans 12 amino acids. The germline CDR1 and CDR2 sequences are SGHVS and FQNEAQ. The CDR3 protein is CASSPRTRAAFF. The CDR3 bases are TGTGCCAGCAGCCCCAGGACCAGGGCAGCTTTCTTT. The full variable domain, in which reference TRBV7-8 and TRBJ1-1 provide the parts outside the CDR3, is GAGVSQSPRYKVAKRGQDVALRCDPISGHVSLFWYQQALGQGPEFLTYFQNEAQLDKSGLPSDRFFAERPEGSVSTLKIQRTQQEDSAVYLCASSPRTRAAFFGQGTRLTVV.

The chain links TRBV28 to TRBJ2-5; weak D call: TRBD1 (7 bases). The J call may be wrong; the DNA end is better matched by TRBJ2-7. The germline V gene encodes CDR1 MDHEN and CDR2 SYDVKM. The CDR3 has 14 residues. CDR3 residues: CASTRQGLSYEQYF. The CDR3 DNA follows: TGTGCCAGCACTCGACAGGGACTGTCCTACGAGCAGTACTTC.

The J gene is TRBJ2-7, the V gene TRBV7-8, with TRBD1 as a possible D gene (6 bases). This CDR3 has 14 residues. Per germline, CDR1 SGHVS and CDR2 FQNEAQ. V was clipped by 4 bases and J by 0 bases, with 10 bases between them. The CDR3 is CASSSHRASYEQYF. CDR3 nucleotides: TGTGCCAGCAGCTCACACAGGGCCTCCTACGAGCAGTACTTC.

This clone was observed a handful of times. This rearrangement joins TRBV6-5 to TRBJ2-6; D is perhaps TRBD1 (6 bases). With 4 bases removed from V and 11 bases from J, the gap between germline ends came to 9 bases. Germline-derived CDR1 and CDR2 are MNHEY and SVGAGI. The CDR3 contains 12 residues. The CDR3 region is CASSLQGYVLTF. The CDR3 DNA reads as TGTGCCAGCAGTTTGCAGGGGTACGTCCTGACTTTC.

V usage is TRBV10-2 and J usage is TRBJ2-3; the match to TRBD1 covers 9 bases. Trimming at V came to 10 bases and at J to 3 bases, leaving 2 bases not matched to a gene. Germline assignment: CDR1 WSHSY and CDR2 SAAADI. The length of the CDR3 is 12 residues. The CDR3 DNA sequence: TGCGCCACCGGACAGGGGACAGATACGCAGTATTTT. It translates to CATGQGTDTQYF.